This T cell receptor beta chain was profiled in a study of regulatory T cells in long-lasting Graves disease. Time point: persistent/refractory GD, antithyroid drugs over 5 years with positive TRAb. Scientists built the TCR library using RNA that was extracted from PBMCs. About 9.2 milliliters of peripheral blood were taken and placed in EDTA tubes. This clonotype was seen repeatedly, ten times or more. This CDR3 has 14 amino acids. Trimming stripped 6 bases from V and 0 bases from J, with 11 bases between. The authors built TCR beta libraries using iRepertoire HTBI primers and Arm-PCR of CDR3 regions. One entry per CDR3 protein, called by TCRdb with MiXCR from the multiplex PCR reads. The sample holds a few hundred thousand distinct CDR3 sequences; 20% to 25% are singletons and the top ten take approximately 27%.

The chain is built from TRBV12-3 or TRBV12-4 and TRBJ2-5, with D possibly matching TRBD2 (5 bases). This TCR came from a woman aged 40-49 years with Graves disease. Here the sequenced sample was peripheral blood mononuclear cells (PBMCs), taken when the disease was refractory, from a patient treated with antithyroid drugs. CDR3 sequence: CASSPNGDQETQYF. CDR3 in DNA: TGTGCCAGCAGCCCCAACGGGGACCAAGAGACCCAGTACTTC.